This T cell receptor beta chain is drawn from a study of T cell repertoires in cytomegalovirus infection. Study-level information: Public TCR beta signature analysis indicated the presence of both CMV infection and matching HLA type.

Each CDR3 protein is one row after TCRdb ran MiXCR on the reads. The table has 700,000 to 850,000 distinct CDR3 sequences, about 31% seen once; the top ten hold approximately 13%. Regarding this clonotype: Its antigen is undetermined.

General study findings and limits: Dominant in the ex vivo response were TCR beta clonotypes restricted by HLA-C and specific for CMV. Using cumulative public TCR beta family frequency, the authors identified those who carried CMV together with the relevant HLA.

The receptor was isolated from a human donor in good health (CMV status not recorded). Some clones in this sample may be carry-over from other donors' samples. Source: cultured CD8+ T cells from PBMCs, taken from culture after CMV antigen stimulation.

The CDR3 loop reads CSAHPGGETQYF. The DNA for the CDR3 is TGCAGTGCTCACCCGGGGGGAGAGACCCAGTACTTC. The V gene is TRBV20-1, the J gene TRBJ2-5, with 7 nucleotides matching TRBD2. There are 12 residues in the CDR3. V lost 5 bases and J lost 4; bases outside the gene matches: 4. Germline loops: CDR1 DFQATT, CDR2 SNEGSKA (reference sequence).